Presented here are 25 T cell receptor beta chains from one specimen sequenced in a study of OX40 agonist ivuxolimab in advanced cancers. Repertoires were generated with immunoSEQ multiplex PCR, while TCRdb's copy carries only in-frame clones and drops some. Of around 44,000 clones in the sample, 89% were seen once. Sequencing was performed on CD4+ or CD8+ T cells sorted from blood, taken in a trial of the OX40 agonist ivuxolimab. The receptors stem from an adult with an advanced solid tumor such as melanoma, head and neck, liver or kidney cancer.

The chain couples TRBV11-3 to TRBJ1-1; D unresolved. V lost 3 bases and J lost 4, with 24 bases in between. Germline CDR1 reads SGHNT; CDR2 reads YENEEA. This CDR3 is built from 18 residues. Here the CDR3 reads CASSFNRAVGRVATEAFF. CDR3 DNA sequence: TGTGCCAGCAGCTTCAACCGGGCCGTAGGCCGCGTGGCCACTGAAGCTTTCTTT.

The chain carries TRBV7-6 and TRBJ1-1; D perhaps matches TRBD1 (6 bases). The ends were cut back, 5 bases at V and 1 base at J, with 14 bases in the middle. Germline assignment: CDR1 SGHVS and CDR2 FNYEAQ. This CDR3 is built from 15 residues. CDR3 nucleotide sequence: TGTGCCAGCAGCCTCCGAGGACAGCCGAACACTGAAGCTTTCTTT. As protein: CASSLRGQPNTEAFF.

A note on this clone: Other nucleotide sequences from this sample produce the same CDR3. This CDR3 reads CASSPQTGDNSPLHF. CDR3 DNA: TGTGCCAGCTCACCGCAGACCGGGGATAATTCACCCCTCCACTTT. The chain is built from TRBV18 and TRBJ1-6; D gene uncertain. In germline, CDR1 is KGHSH, CDR2 LQKENI. The CDR3 is 15 residues long. V was pared by 3 bases and J by 5 bases, with 11 bases between.

The sample holds one count of this clone. This sequence joins TRBV19 and TRBJ2-6; 9 bases are a match to TRBD1. CDR3 size: 17 residues. The J segment lost 4 bases and the V segment lost 4 bases, leaving 8 bases of the junction unmatched. The germline V gene encodes CDR1 LNHDA and CDR2 SQIVND (reference sequence). The CDR3 bases are TGTGCCAGTAGTAAGACCGGGACAGGGTCAGGGGCCAACGTCCTGACTTTC. It codes for CASSKTGTGSGANVLTF.

In this sample, this clone turned up a few times. The rearrangement uses TRBV29-1 and TRBJ2-2; 8 bases are a match to TRBD1. The V gene's germline CDR1 is SQVTM and CDR2 ANQGSEA. V shed 7 bases, J shed 6 bases, and the junction held 10 bases outside the gene matches. This CDR3 contains 14 residues. CDR3 in DNA: TGCAGCGCTGGACAGGGTCGAAACGCCGGGGAGCTGTTTTTT. Its protein is CSAGQGRNAGELFF.

V usage is TRBV25-1 and J usage is TRBJ2-3; 8 bases are a match to TRBD1. Germline V gene data show CDR1 as MGHDK and CDR2 as SYGVNS. The CDR3 length is 16 residues. V dropped 1 base and J dropped 4; count of bases not matched to a gene: 7. CDR3 sequence (DNA): TGTGCCAGCAGTGAATTCCCAGGGGGCGGTTCAGATACGCAGTATTTT. It encodes CASSEFPGGGSDTQYF.

V and J are TRBV6-4 and TRBJ2-3; 13 bases agree with TRBD2. This CDR3 has 16 amino acids. Germline-derived CDR1 and CDR2 are MRHNA and SNTAGT. V shed 5 bases, J shed 3 bases, and the junction held 5 bases outside the gene matches. The CDR3 sequence: CASSPTSGGPTDTQYF. In DNA form, the CDR3 reads TGTGCCAGCAGTCCGACTAGCGGGGGGCCTACAGATACGCAGTATTTT.

The V and J genes are TRBV5-5 and TRBJ1-5; TRBD1 aligns across 7 bases. The germline V gene encodes CDR1 SGHKS and CDR2 YYEKEE (reference sequence). The CDR3 is 15 amino acids. V shed 7 bases, J shed 0 bases, and the junction held 7 bases outside the gene matches. For the CDR3, the DNA is TGTGCCAGCCGGTTGGACAGGTTTAGCAATCAGCCCCAGCATTTT. It yields the protein CASRLDRFSNQPQHF.

The chain is built from TRBV11-2 and TRBJ2-1; 8 bases map to TRBD1. The junction had 5 bases not matched to a gene; V was cut back by 1 base and J by 3 bases. The CDR3 covers 16 residues. Per germline, CDR1 SGHAT and CDR2 FQNNGV. For the CDR3, the DNA is TGTGCCAGCAGCTTAGCAGGGGGCAATCTCTACAATGAGCAGTTCTTC. Its translation is CASSLAGGNLYNEQFF.

The chain recombines TRBV10-3 with TRBJ2-6, with a weak D call TRBD2 (6 bases). The CDR3 extends over 16 amino acids. Trimming removed 3 bases at V and 0 bases at J, with 9 bases between. The germline CDR1 and CDR2 sequences are ENHRY and SYGVKD. The CDR3 protein is CAISDPGGSGANVLTF. The CDR3 DNA sequence: TGTGCCATCAGTGACCCCGGGGGCTCTGGGGCCAACGTCCTGACTTTC.

V is TRBV27 and J is TRBJ1-2; D gene uncertain. CDR1 is MNHEY and CDR2 is SMNVEV in the germline V gene (reference sequence). Trimming left V 6 bases short and J 1 base short, with 15 bases between. The CDR3 length is 15 residues. This CDR3 reads CASRNVLFGNYGYTF. The CDR3 region has the DNA TGTGCCAGCAGAAACGTCCTATTCGGTAACTATGGCTACACCTTC.

The chain uses TRBV19 and TRBJ1-5, with D uncertain. CDR1 and CDR2 (germline): LNHDA, SQIVND (reference sequence). V lost 3 bases, J lost 0 bases, and 9 bases lay in between. This CDR3 spans 15 amino acids. The CDR3 is CASSIGKYSNQPQHF. The CDR3 coding sequence is TGTGCCAGTAGTATCGGAAAATATAGCAATCAGCCCCAGCATTTT.

V and J are TRBV5-4 and TRBJ2-1; no reliable D call. The CDR3 covers 13 residues. Trimming cost V 3 bases and J 7 bases, with 11 bases left between them. Germline V CDR1 and CDR2: SGHNT, YYREEE (reference sequence). Here the CDR3 reads CASSSALGNEQFF. CDR3 in DNA: TGTGCCAGCAGCTCAGCCCTAGGGAATGAGCAGTTCTTC.

The sample holds one count of this clone. The chain uses TRBV27 and TRBJ1-2, with TRBD1 matching 7 bases. The trim removed 2 bases at V and 4 bases at J, leaving 4 bases unmatched. The CDR3 length is 14 residues. Germline lookup yields CDR1 MNHEY and CDR2 SMNVEV (reference sequence). The CDR3 region has the DNA TGTGCCAGCAGTTTAACAGGGGTTATCTATGGCTACACCTTC. This codes for CASSLTGVIYGYTF.

The rearrangement uses TRBV11-2 and TRBJ1-3; a weak D match, TRBD1 (5 bases). Germline lookup yields CDR1 SGHAT and CDR2 FQNNGV. Trimming stripped 1 base from V and 0 bases from J, with 7 bases between. The CDR3 loop spans 15 amino acids. The CDR3 sequence is CASSLAGFSGNTIYF. The CDR3 DNA sequence: TGTGCCAGCAGCTTAGCAGGGTTCTCTGGAAACACCATATATTTT.

The chain uses TRBV9 and TRBJ2-1; perhaps TRBD2 as D (5 bases). Germline V gene sequence: CDR1 SGDLS, CDR2 YYNGEE. There are 18 residues in the CDR3. Trimming left V 2 bases short and J 2 bases short, with 20 bases between. This CDR3 is CASSVDRRGYGTYNEQFF. CDR3 DNA: TGTGCCAGCAGCGTGGATCGTCGGGGATATGGAACCTACAATGAGCAGTTCTTC.

This clone was recorded only once. The chain combines TRBV29-1 with TRBJ1-2; D may be TRBD1 (5 bases). The V and J ends lost 3 bases and 4 bases respectively, with 15 bases between them. Per germline, CDR1 SQVTM and CDR2 ANQGSEA. The CDR3 is 14 amino acids. CDR3 nucleotide sequence: TGCAGCGTTGACCATGGGGCAAAGGTCTATGGCTACACCTTC. This codes for CSVDHGAKVYGYTF. The whole variable domain, remainder taken from reference TRBV29-1 and TRBJ1-2, is SAVISQKPSRDICQRGTSLTIQCQVDSQVTMMFWYRQQPGQSLTLIATANQGSEATYESGFVIDKFPISRPNLTFSTLTVSNMSPEDSSIYLCSVDHGAKVYGYTFGSGTRLTVV.

J is TRBJ2-5 and V is TRBV10-3, with 8 bases identical to TRBD1. The germline V gene has CDR1 ENHRY and CDR2 SYGVKD. The CDR3 sequence is 14 residues long. The trim removed 7 bases at V and 7 bases at J, leaving 11 bases unmatched. The CDR3 protein is CAIKIQGAGGTQYF. The CDR3 DNA follows: TGTGCCATCAAGATCCAGGGGGCTGGGGGGACCCAGTACTTC.

The chain recombines TRBV6-5 with TRBJ2-7; D ambiguous. The CDR3 sequence is 15 residues long. The ends were cut back, 3 bases at V and 0 bases at J, with 12 bases in the middle. Germline lookup yields CDR1 MNHEY and CDR2 SVGAGI. The CDR3 reads CASSYRLRSSYEQYF. CDR3 DNA sequence: TGTGCCAGCAGTTATCGCCTCAGGAGCTCCTACGAGCAGTACTTC.

V gene TRBV6-6 combines with J gene TRBJ1-1; D perhaps matches TRBD1 (5 bases). Germline V gene sequence: CDR1 MNHNY, CDR2 SVGAGI (reference sequence). Trimming removed 2 bases from V and 0 bases from J, with 7 bases in between. The CDR3 has 14 residues. The CDR3 is CASSYGGVNTEAFF. The CDR3 DNA sequence: TGTGCCAGCAGTTACGGGGGGGTGAACACTGAAGCTTTCTTT.

V gene TRBV18 combines with J gene TRBJ2-4, with 8 bases that match TRBD2. CDR3 length: 14 residues. Germline V lookup: CDR1 KGHSH, CDR2 LQKENI. Trimming took 5 bases from V and 8 from J; bases not matched to a gene: 8. CDR3 in DNA: TGTGCCAGCTCATCAAGGGCCGGGGGGGACATTCAGTACTTC. Amino acids: CASSSRAGGDIQYF.

V gene TRBV19 combines with J gene TRBJ1-2; possible D gene TRBD1, 5 bases. Per the germline V gene, CDR1 is LNHDA and CDR2 is SQIVND (reference sequence). Trimming removed 5 bases from V and 3 bases from J, with 16 bases in between. This CDR3 has 15 amino acids. Written as DNA, the CDR3 is TGTGCCAGTAGTGGGGCTTGGGGTGAGGACTATGGCTACACCTTC. Amino acid sequence: CASSGAWGEDYGYTF.

The chain is built from TRBV9 and TRBJ2-1; no firm D call. V was cut by 0 bases and J by 3 bases, with 7 bases left in between. CDR3 length: 14 residues. CDR1 is SGDLS, CDR2 YYNGEE, per germline. The CDR3 DNA reads as TGTGCCAGCAGCGTAGAAACTAACTACAATGAGCAGTTCTTC. Its translation: CASSVETNYNEQFF. Full variable domain (remainder filled in from reference TRBV9 and TRBJ2-1): DSGVTQTPKHLITATGQRVTLRCSPRSGDLSVYWYQQSLDQGLQFLIQYYNGEERAKGNILERFSAQQFPDLHSELNLSSLELGDSALYFCASSVETNYNEQFFGPGTRLTVL.

The chain recombines TRBV7-2 with TRBJ1-2; TRBD1 might be the D (6 bases). CDR3 length: 14 residues. Germline CDR1 reads SGHTA; CDR2 reads FQGNSA. Trimming stripped 3 bases from V and 4 bases from J, with 12 bases between. CDR3 DNA sequence: TGTGCCAGCAGCTTCGGTAACAGGGCCTATGGCTACACCTTC. This codes for CASSFGNRAYGYTF.

The chain links TRBV19 to TRBJ2-1; D gene uncertain. Germline-derived CDR1 and CDR2 are LNHDA and SQIVND (reference sequence). The CDR3 has 15 amino acids. V gave up 2 bases and J gave up 8 bases, with 16 bases separating them. CDR3 region: CASSISSGGSDEQFF. The DNA of the CDR3 is TGTGCCAGTAGTATATCGTCAGGTGGGTCCGATGAGCAGTTCTTC.